The rows below give T cell receptor beta chains drawn from one sample of a study of cytomegalovirus exposure and HLA in healthy donors. Assay used: immunoSEQ multiplex PCR; TCRdb lists only in-frame clones, some missing. Its clone listing holds some 130,000 clones. The sequencing sample was made of PBMCs. The receptors stem from a man between 18 and 29 years old in good health and CMV-seronegative. Each CDR3 is given with its conserved first and last residue. A D gene is named only where the DNA matches it firmly.

V	J	D	DNA	CDR3
TRBV7-3	TRBJ2-2	.	TGTGCCAGCAGCTTAAGGGGCCGGGACACCGGGGAGCTGTTTTTT	CASSLRGRDTGELFF
TRBV28	TRBJ2-7	TRBD1	TGTGCCATATCGCCGGGACAGACCCTACAGGAGCAGTACTTC	CAISPGQTLQEQYF
TRBV7-9	TRBJ1-5	.	TGTGCCAGCAGCTTAGACAGAAATCAGCCCCAGCATTTT	CASSLDRNQPQHF
TRBV4-3	TRBJ1-4	.	TGCGCCAGCAGCCAAAAAAGGACAGACGGGTTCGAAAAACTGTTTTTT	CASSQKRTDGFEKLFF
TRBV5-5	TRBJ1-1	.	TGTGCCAGCAGCAAGAGAAACACTGAAGCTTTCTTT	CASSKRNTEAFF
TRBV25-1	TRBJ2-7	.	TGTGCCAGCAGTGAACTTTCCGGGGGGCTCTCCTACGAGCAGTACTTC	CASSELSGGLSYEQYF
TRBV14	TRBJ2-7	TRBD1	TGTGCCAGCAGCCAAGATTGGCCGGACAGGGGGGGAGAGCAGTACTTC	CASSQDWPDRGGEQYF
TRBV6-5	TRBJ1-4	TRBD1	TGTGCCAGCAGTTTTCTCACGGACAGGGGAGGCGAAAAACTGTTTTTT	CASSFLTDRGGEKLFF
TRBV9	TRBJ2-6	TRBD1	TGTGCCAGCTCCCGGGACAGGAGCTCTGGGGCCAACGTCCTGACTTTC	CASSRDRSSGANVLTF
TRBV28	TRBJ2-2	TRBD1	TGTGCCAGCAAACTCGATCAGGGGGTCGGGGAGCTGTTTTTT	CASKLDQGVGELFF
TRBV9	TRBJ2-6	TRBD1	TGTGCCAGCAGCCCGCAGGGGGCGTGGTTCTCTGGGGCCAACGTCCTGACTTTC	CASSPQGAWFSGANVLTF
TRBV15	TRBJ2-7	.	TGTGCCACCACCTTTCCTGGGCGATTCGGGCAGTACTTC	CATTFPGRFGQYF